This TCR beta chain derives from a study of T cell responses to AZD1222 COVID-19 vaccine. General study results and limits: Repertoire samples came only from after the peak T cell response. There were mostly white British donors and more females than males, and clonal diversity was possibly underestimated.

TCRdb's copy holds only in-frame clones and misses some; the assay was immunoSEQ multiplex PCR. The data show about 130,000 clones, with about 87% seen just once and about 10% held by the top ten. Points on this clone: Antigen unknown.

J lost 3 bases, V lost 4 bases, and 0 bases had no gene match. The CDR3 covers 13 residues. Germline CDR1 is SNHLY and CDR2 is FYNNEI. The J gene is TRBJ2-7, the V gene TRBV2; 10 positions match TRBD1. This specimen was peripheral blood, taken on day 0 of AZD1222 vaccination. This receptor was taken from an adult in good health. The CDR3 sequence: CASSGDRGYEQYF. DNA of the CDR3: TGTGCCAGCAGTGGGGACAGGGGCTACGAGCAGTACTTC.